This T cell receptor beta chain stems from a study of cytomegalovirus exposure and HLA in healthy donors. Study outcomes and limitations: Among the CMV-associated chains, a few were confirmed in vitro as specific for CMV antigens.

The CDR3 extends over 16 amino acids. Germline V gene data show CDR1 as SGHAT and CDR2 as FQNNGV. Deletions cut 0 bases from V and 6 bases from J, with 18 bases between. As to this clone: Its antigen is undetermined.

Vbeta (60) and Jbeta (13) primers were used in the PCR. Per the original data handling: Counted up in a later analysis, unique TCR beta chains came to roughly 80 million, with around 12 million shared. Produced via immunoSEQ multiplex PCR; TCRdb's table is partial and in-frame only. The V and J calls and clone size come from that table; D and trimming were worked out from the DNA. The sample lists more than 90,000 clones, approximately 80% occurring once. The chain links TRBV11-2 to TRBJ2-7; weak D call: TRBD2 (5 bases). The sequence came from a man aged 45-65 years in good health and CMV-seropositive. The material sequenced was PBMCs. In DNA, the CDR3 is TGTGCCAGCAGCTTAGAAGCCCCCTTAACGGGGATCGAGCAGTACTTC. Translating gives CASSLEAPLTGIEQYF.